The 8 T cell receptor beta chains in this list originate from one sample, sequenced in a study of cytomegalovirus exposure and HLA in healthy donors. Both 60 Vbeta primers and 13 Jbeta primers went into the PCR. Measured with immunoSEQ multiplex PCR; TCRdb has only the in-frame clones, and not every one. The table shows 150,000 to 200,000 clones, with under 85% occurring only once. Sequencing was carried out using PBMCs. The source of these receptors is a woman in her thirties in good health and CMV-seronegative.

V usage is TRBV18 and J usage is TRBJ2-3; D not certain. The V end lost 2 bases, the J end lost 6 bases, and 6 bases lay between the germline ends. Germline CDR1 KGHSH, CDR2 LQKENI. The CDR3 is 12 amino acids. The CDR3 loop is CASSPKRDTQYF. The DNA for the CDR3 is TGTGCCAGCTCACCAAAGAGGGATACGCAGTATTTT.

The genes are TRBV19 and TRBJ1-5, with 9 positions matching TRBD1. The germline CDR1 and CDR2 sequences are LNHDA and SQIVND (reference sequence). The trim removed 7 bases at V and 4 bases at J, leaving 8 bases unmatched. The length of the CDR3 is 15 residues. The CDR3: CASTKGQGQNQPQHF. As DNA, the CDR3 is TGTGCCAGTACTAAAGGACAGGGGCAAAATCAGCCCCAGCATTTT.

This chain joins TRBV11-2 and TRBJ2-7; 8 nucleotides match TRBD2. From germline, CDR1 is SGHAT and CDR2 FQNNGV. V lost 4 bases to trimming and J lost 6 bases; unmatched junction nucleotides: 5. This CDR3 region has 13 residues. The CDR3 nucleotides are TGTGCCAGCAGCTCAAGACTAGCGAGCGAGCAGTACTTC. Its protein product is CASSSRLASEQYF.

The J gene is TRBJ2-5, the V gene TRBV27; maybe TRBD1 (6 bases). Judging by the DNA end, TRBJ2-7 fits better; the J call may be wrong. CDR1 is MNHEY and CDR2 is SMNVEV in the germline V gene (reference sequence). This CDR3 is 14 amino acids long. CDR3 in amino acids: CASRLQGSSYEQYF. CDR3 nucleotide sequence: TGTGCCAGCAGGCTTCAGGGGAGCTCCTACGAGCAGTACTTC.

This rearrangement joins TRBV10-3 to TRBJ2-5, with 9 bases identical to TRBD2. The J segment lost 4 bases and the V segment lost 3 bases, leaving 6 bases of the junction unmatched. The CDR3 extends over 15 amino acids. Germline V gene sequence: CDR1 ENHRY, CDR2 SYGVKD. As DNA, the CDR3 is TGTGCCATCAGTGACCTAGCGGGGACCGGAGAGACCCAGTACTTC. It yields the protein CAISDLAGTGETQYF.

The V gene is TRBV2, the J gene TRBJ2-1; 7 bases fit TRBD1. Germline V gives CDR1 SNHLY, CDR2 FYNNEI. Germline trimming cut 7 bases from V and 1 base from J; bases unmatched to any gene: 4. This CDR3 spans 14 amino acids. The DNA of the CDR3 is TGTGCCAGCATCGGGACAGAATCCTACAATGAGCAGTTCTTC. Its protein product is CASIGTESYNEQFF.

The V call is TRBV15, the J call TRBJ2-2; the match to TRBD2 covers 13 bases. Trimming removed 5 bases from V and 4 bases from J; junction bases left unmatched: 1. The CDR3 contains 15 residues. Looked up from germline, CDR1 is LNHNV and CDR2 is YYDKDF (reference sequence). Written as DNA, the CDR3 is TGTGCCACCAGCGGGACTAGCGGGACCACCGGGGAGCTGTTTTTT. Translating gives CATSGTSGTTGELFF.

This clone is a singleton in its sample. This chain connects TRBV7-9 to TRBJ1-2, with D possibly TRBD1 on 5 matching bases. This CDR3 is built from 16 residues. Germline CDR1 reads SEHNR; CDR2 reads FQNEAQ (reference sequence). V lost 0 bases to trimming and J lost 1 base, with 12 bases between them. In DNA, the CDR3 is TGTGCCAGCAGCTTAGCCTCCCGGGGGAATAACTATGGCTACACCTTC. Its protein product is CASSLASRGNNYGYTF.